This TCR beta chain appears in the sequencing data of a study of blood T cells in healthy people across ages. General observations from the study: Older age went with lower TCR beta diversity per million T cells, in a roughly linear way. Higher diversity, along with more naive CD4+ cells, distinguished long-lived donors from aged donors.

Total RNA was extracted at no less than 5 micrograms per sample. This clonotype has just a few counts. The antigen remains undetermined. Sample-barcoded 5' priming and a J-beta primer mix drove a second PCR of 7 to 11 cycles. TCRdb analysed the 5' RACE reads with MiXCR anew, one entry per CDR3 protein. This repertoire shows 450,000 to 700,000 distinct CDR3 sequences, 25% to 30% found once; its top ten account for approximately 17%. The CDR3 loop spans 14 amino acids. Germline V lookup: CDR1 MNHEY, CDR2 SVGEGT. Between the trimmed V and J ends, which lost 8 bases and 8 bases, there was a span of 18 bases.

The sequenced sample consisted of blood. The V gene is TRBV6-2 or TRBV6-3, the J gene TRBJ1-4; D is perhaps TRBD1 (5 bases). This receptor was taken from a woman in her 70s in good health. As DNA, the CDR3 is TGTGCCAGCGCATCGAACACGGGGGACGAAAAACTGTTTTTT. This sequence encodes CASASNTGDEKLFF.